This T cell receptor beta chain was recovered during a study of blood T cell repertoires in COVID-19. Study as a whole: The United States, Italy and Spain supplied acute and convalescent COVID-19 samples. T cells, B-cell-depleted T cells, or PBMCs supplied cDNA or gDNA.

In the original processing: Counts of nucleated cells, estimated from reference gene primer amplification, were obtained. Profiling relied on immunoSEQ multiplex PCR, and the TCRdb table lists in-frame clones only, not all of them. From that table come the V and J calls and clone size; the DNA was used to work out D and trimming. The table has 150,000 or so clones, 81% seen once. V was shortened by 0 bases and J by 8 bases, with 10 bases between the two germline ends. The CDR3 extends over 13 amino acids. The germline V gene has CDR1 SGHVS and CDR2 FQNEAQ. Sequenced sample: peripheral blood. The TCR sequence derives from a human donor in a cohort sampled during active COVID-19. The V and J genes are TRBV7-8 and TRBJ1-1; D is ambiguous. CDR3 DNA: TGTGCCAGCAGCTTAGCGGCCAGAGGGGAAGCTTTCTTT. Protein sequence: CASSLAARGEAFF.